This T cell receptor (beta chain) was identified during a study of post-analysis software for immune sequencing data. In the study overall: The study covered relapsing-remitting, secondary progressive and progressive-relapsing courses of multiple sclerosis. Broader study findings: Patients carried several TRBV segments more frequently than controls did, and TRBV5-6, TRBV5-1 and TRBV20-1 were among them.

The V end lost 3 bases, the J end lost 4 bases, and 15 bases lay between the germline ends. This CDR3 contains 15 residues. CDR1 MNHEY and CDR2 SMNVEV come from the germline V gene (reference sequence). Worth noting for this clonotype: Its antigen is still unknown.

Tagging with unique molecular identifiers was a feature of the TCR beta cDNA libraries. A single record per CDR3 protein comes from TCRdb applying MiXCR to the PCR reads. This table has around 500,000 distinct CDR3 sequences, approximately 34% appearing once. Sequenced sample: blood. The chain uses TRBV27 and TRBJ1-2; possibly TRBD1 for D (5 bases). This clonotype was obtained from a girl aged 2-17 years with multiple sclerosis. The CDR3 sequence is CASSFPGSHFYGYTF. The CDR3 DNA reads TGTGCCAGCAGTTTCCCAGGGTCTCACTTCTATGGCTACACCTTC.